This entry lists 27 T cell receptor beta chains sequenced from one sample in a study of cytomegalovirus exposure and HLA in healthy donors. Assay: immunoSEQ multiplex PCR; the TCRdb copy retains only in-frame clones and omits some. This sample has a few hundred thousand clones; 88% occur once, and the top ten carry approximately 0.88%. Material: PBMCs. The receptors stem from a woman aged 18-29 years in good health and CMV-seronegative.

This rearrangement joins TRBV5-6 to TRBJ1-1; 9 nucleotides line up with TRBD1. Losses at the gene ends were 4 bases for V and 0 bases for J; bases not matched to a gene: 7. The CDR3 length is 16 residues. Looked up from germline, CDR1 is SGHDT and CDR2 is YYEEEE. The CDR3 DNA sequence: TGTGCCAGCAGCAGAGAGACAGGGGGAATGAACACTGAAGCTTTCTTT. It codes for CASSRETGGMNTEAFF.

The chain joins TRBV2 to TRBJ2-7; TRBD2 aligns across 10 bases. CDR1 is SNHLY and CDR2 is FYNNEI in the germline V gene. V dropped 6 bases and J dropped 2; count of bases not matched to a gene: 7. The CDR3 sequence is 15 residues long. CDR3 DNA: TGTGCCAGCAGACTGCCTAGCGGGAGTACCTACGAGCAGTACTTC. It yields the protein CASRLPSGSTYEQYF.

V gene TRBV28 combines with J gene TRBJ1-4, with 7 nucleotides matching TRBD1. The V gene's germline CDR1 is MDHEN and CDR2 SYDVKM. The J segment lost 14 bases and the V segment lost 6 bases, leaving 15 bases of the junction unmatched. The CDR3 is made up of 14 amino acids. The CDR3 is CASSTLMTGSGLFF. Here the CDR3 DNA reads TGTGCCAGCAGCACACTAATGACAGGGTCGGGGCTGTTTTTT.

The chain joins TRBV5-1 to TRBJ2-7, with 15 nucleotides matching TRBD2. The germline V gene has CDR1 SGHRS and CDR2 YFSETQ. Germline trimming cut 3 bases from V and 0 bases from J; bases unmatched to any gene: 7. The CDR3 is 18 amino acids. The chain's CDR3 is CASSYGLAGGPYSYEQYF. The CDR3, as DNA: TGCGCCAGCAGCTATGGACTAGCGGGAGGGCCTTACTCCTACGAGCAGTACTTC. The full variable domain, in which reference TRBV5-1 and TRBJ2-7 provide the parts outside the CDR3, is KAGVTQTPRYLIKTRGQQVTLSCSPISGHRSVSWYQQTPGQGLQFLFEYFSETQRNKGNFPGRFSGRQFSNSRSEMNVSTLELGDSALYLCASSYGLAGGPYSYEQYFGPGTRLTVT.

This chain connects TRBV14 to TRBJ2-1; perhaps TRBD1 as D (6 bases). There are 17 residues in the CDR3. Germline CDR1 SGHDN, CDR2 FVKESK. Trimming shortened V by 0 bases and J by 0 bases, and 12 bases separated the two germline ends. Written as DNA, the CDR3 is TGTGCCAGCAGCCAAGAAAGGACAGCCAGCTCCTACAATGAGCAGTTCTTC. It yields the protein CASSQERTASSYNEQFF.

Points on this clone: The same CDR3 also results from other DNA sequences found in this sample. The rearrangement links TRBV9 to TRBJ2-7, with 11 bases lining up with TRBD2. The CDR3 is made up of 15 amino acids. Trimming removed 3 bases from V and 1 base from J; junction bases left unmatched: 3. CDR1 and CDR2 (germline): SGDLS, YYNGEE. DNA of the CDR3: TGTGCCAGCAGCGGGGGACTAGCGGCGTCCTACGAGCAGTACTTC. This codes for CASSGGLAASYEQYF. The full variable domain, completed using reference TRBV9 and TRBJ2-7, is DSGVTQTPKHLITATGQRVTLRCSPRSGDLSVYWYQQSLDQGLQFLIQYYNGEERAKGNILERFSAQQFPDLHSELNLSSLELGDSALYFCASSGGLAASYEQYFGPGTRLTVT.

The V and J genes are TRBV2 and TRBJ1-5; maybe TRBD1 (5 bases). V lost 8 bases and J lost 2, with 16 bases in between. The CDR3 extends over 15 amino acids. CDR1 SNHLY and CDR2 FYNNEI come from the germline V gene. Here the CDR3 DNA reads TGTGCCAGCCTGGCTGAACAGGTGGGCAATCAGCCCCAGCATTTT. Its protein is CASLAEQVGNQPQHF.

The chain joins TRBV27 to TRBJ1-2, with 7 positions matching TRBD1. Germline lookup yields CDR1 MNHEY and CDR2 SMNVEV (reference sequence). This CDR3 contains 15 residues. The V gene end was trimmed by 4 bases and the J gene end by 6 bases; junction bases not matched to a gene: 11. CDR3: CASSSPSGGVDGYTF. CDR3 in DNA: TGTGCCAGCAGTTCACCCTCAGGGGGTGTGGATGGCTACACCTTC.

V usage is TRBV28 and J usage is TRBJ2-4; 9 nucleotides line up with TRBD2. The germline CDR1 and CDR2 sequences are MDHEN and SYDVKM. The CDR3 sequence is 13 residues long. J was trimmed by 16 bases and V by 5 bases; bases with no gene match: 12. The CDR3 DNA reads as TGTGCCAGCAGTCCGCGTCGGACTAGCGTATTTTACTTC. This translates into CASSPRRTSVFYF.

The chain has TRBV9 and TRBJ2-1; D is unclear. Germline V CDR1 and CDR2: SGDLS, YYNGEE. The CDR3 has 14 residues. Deletions cut 1 base from V and 5 bases from J, with 10 bases between. CDR3 in DNA: TGTGCCAGCAGCGTACGGGTACCGGACAATGAGCAGTTCTTC. This encodes CASSVRVPDNEQFF.

This rearrangement joins TRBV4-3 to TRBJ2-1; 7 bases align to TRBD2. Trimming took 3 bases from V and 10 from J; bases not matched to a gene: 9. The CDR3 runs to 14 residues. Germline V gene sequence: CDR1 LGHNA, CDR2 YSLEER. CDR3 residues: CASSQLGGSMEQFF. The DNA for the CDR3 is TGCGCCAGCAGCCAGCTGGGGGGGAGTATGGAGCAGTTCTTC.

The chain has TRBV27 and TRBJ2-3, with TRBD1 identical over 9 bases. Germline V gene data show CDR1 as MNHEY and CDR2 as SMNVEV (reference sequence). V lost 7 bases, J lost 11 bases, and 13 bases stayed unmatched. The CDR3 spans 14 residues. The CDR3: CASTKSLRGQGQYF. CDR3 bases: TGTGCCAGCACCAAATCCCTCAGGGGACAGGGGCAGTATTTT.

The chain uses TRBV10-3 and TRBJ1-5; 7 bases fit TRBD1. The trim removed 10 bases at V and 2 bases at J, leaving 5 bases unmatched. The length of the CDR3 is 13 residues. Germline lookup yields CDR1 ENHRY and CDR2 SYGVKD. CDR3 protein: CATWDSGNQPQHF. CDR3 sequence (DNA): TGTGCCACTTGGGACAGTGGCAATCAGCCCCAGCATTTT.

The chain uses TRBV9 and TRBJ2-3; no reliable D call. This CDR3 comprises 15 residues. Germline loops: CDR1 SGDLS, CDR2 YYNGEE. The ends were cut back, 1 base at V and 2 bases at J, with 11 bases in the middle. For the CDR3, the DNA is TGTGCCAGCAGCGTATCCGCTAGACTCACAGATACGCAGTATTTT. It specifies CASSVSARLTDTQYF.

This rearrangement joins TRBV25-1 to TRBJ2-7; TRBD2 matches 9 bases. CDR1 is MGHDK, CDR2 SYGVNS, per germline. Trimming cost V 4 bases and J 4 bases; bases outside gene matches: 5. The CDR3 extends over 14 amino acids. This CDR3 is CASSGAGGSYEQYF. The DNA of the CDR3 is TGTGCCAGCAGTGGAGCGGGAGGAAGTTACGAGCAGTACTTC.

This clone was found a few times. This chain uses TRBV9 with TRBJ1-2; unclear D gene. V was clipped by 3 bases and J by 6 bases, with 9 bases between them. Germline V gene lookup returns CDR1 SGDLS and CDR2 YYNGEE. The CDR3 is 12 residues long. The CDR3 sequence is CASSASSNGYTF. CDR3 coding DNA: TGTGCCAGCAGCGCCTCCAGTAATGGCTACACCTTC.

The CDR3 nucleotides are TGTGCCAGCAGGGGGGGGACATCCGAGCAGTACTTC. It is translated as CASRGGTSEQYF. This chain links TRBV27 with TRBJ2-5; possibly TRBD2 for D (7 bases). The J call may be mistaken, given a closer DNA end match to TRBJ2-7. The CDR3 is 12 amino acids. Germline CDR1 MNHEY, CDR2 SMNVEV (reference sequence).

This chain links TRBV15 with TRBJ2-5; D not resolved. The CDR3 is 14 amino acids. V lost 1 base and J 1 base, leaving 7 bases between the germline ends. Per the germline V gene, CDR1 is LNHNV and CDR2 is YYDKDF (reference sequence). CDR3 region: CATSRASFQETQYF. In nucleotides, the CDR3 is TGTGCCACCAGCAGAGCGAGCTTCCAAGAGACCCAGTACTTC.

The chain joins TRBV12-5 to TRBJ2-1; tentatively, D is TRBD2 (6 bases). Germline assignment: CDR1 LGHNT and CDR2 FRNRAP. This CDR3 contains 18 residues. V was shortened by 6 bases and J by 1 base, with 22 bases between the two germline ends. The CDR3 nucleotides read TGTGCTAGTGGACTGCCGGGGGTAGGCTCGGTATCCTACAATGAGCAGTTCTTC. As protein: CASGLPGVGSVSYNEQFF.

This chain connects TRBV7-2 to TRBJ2-7; 8 positions match TRBD1. Germline V CDR1 and CDR2: SGHTA, FQGNSA. The CDR3 has 16 residues. The J segment lost 2 bases and the V segment lost 4 bases, leaving 10 bases of the junction unmatched. CDR3: CASSYRTGFIAYEQYF. The CDR3 DNA sequence: TGTGCCAGCAGCTATCGGACAGGGTTTATAGCCTACGAGCAGTACTTC.

The chain couples TRBV6-1 to TRBJ2-2, with 7 nucleotides matching TRBD1. The germline V gene has CDR1 MNHNS and CDR2 SASEGT. There are 14 residues in the CDR3. V shed 6 bases and J 6 bases; nucleotides not matched to a gene: 7. CDR3 in DNA: TGTGCCAGCAGAAATAGGGGGCTGGCCGGGGAGCTGTTTTTT. Amino acid sequence: CASRNRGLAGELFF.

This rearrangement joins TRBV5-1 to TRBJ2-7, with TRBD1 matching 9 bases. CDR1 is SGHRS, CDR2 YFSETQ, per germline. Trimming took 4 bases from V and 5 from J; bases not matched to a gene: 13. The CDR3 is 16 amino acids. The CDR3 loop reads CASSLGPGTGFNEQYF. The CDR3 coding sequence is TGCGCCAGCAGCCTAGGTCCCGGGACAGGGTTCAACGAGCAGTACTTC.

This clone occurred once. The rearrangement uses TRBV6-5 and TRBJ2-7; tentative D call: TRBD2 (5 bases). There are 14 residues in the CDR3. V lost 5 bases and J lost 7, with 18 bases in between. Germline CDR1 and CDR2: MNHEY and SVGAGI. The CDR3 coding sequence is TGTGCCAGCAGTGGGCTAGCCGGGCCGGGGGAGCAGTACTTC. Protein sequence: CASSGLAGPGEQYF.

The rearrangement links TRBV9 to TRBJ2-6, with 13 bases lining up with TRBD2. The CDR3 loop spans 18 amino acids. Germline assignment: CDR1 SGDLS and CDR2 YYNGEE. Losses at the gene ends were 2 bases for V and 3 bases for J; bases not matched to a gene: 5. The DNA of the CDR3 is TGTGCCAGCAGCGTTGTGGGACTAGCGGGATTTGGGGCCAACGTCCTGACTTTC. It is translated as CASSVVGLAGFGANVLTF.

In DNA, the CDR3 is TGTGCCAGCAGCTCAACTTATGGCTACACCTTC. Protein sequence: CASSSTYGYTF. The rearrangement uses TRBV28 and TRBJ1-2; D unresolved. CDR3 length equals 11 residues. The V gene's germline CDR1 is MDHEN and CDR2 SYDVKM. The germline V and J ends were trimmed by 6 bases and 5 bases, with 7 bases remaining between them.

The CDR3 DNA is TGTGCCAGCAGCGTAGTAGGCCAGGGTGGGGAGCAGTACTTC. Protein: CASSVVGQGGEQYF. V and J are TRBV9 and TRBJ2-7; perhaps TRBD1 as D (5 bases). V was cut by 0 bases and J by 7 bases, with 14 bases left in between. CDR1 SGDLS and CDR2 YYNGEE come from the germline V gene. This CDR3 has 14 residues.

The V gene is TRBV5-4, the J gene TRBJ2-7; D is undetermined. Germline CDR1 is SGHNT and CDR2 is YYREEE (reference sequence). The germline V and J ends were trimmed by 4 bases and 3 bases, with 11 bases remaining between them. The CDR3 totals 13 residues. CDR3 in amino acids: CASSRVGVYEQYF. CDR3 sequence (DNA): TGTGCCAGCAGCCGGGTCGGCGTCTACGAGCAGTACTTC.